These T cell receptor beta chains were read from a single sample in a study of beta chain features in type 1 diabetes. Generated by immunoSEQ multiplex PCR, the TCRdb table keeps only in-frame clones and is missing some. Here the sample spans a few hundred thousand clones, 20% to 25% being singletons. Input material: naive CD4+ T cells from blood. These receptors originate from a woman in her twenties or thirties with type 1 diabetes. Both conserved end residues are part of each CDR3. D genes are given only for firm matches. Some rows mark clone size as missing; the rest say once, few, many or name a class of expanded clone.

v_call,clone_size,j_call,d_call,cdr3_nt,cdr3_aa
TRBV29-1,few,TRBJ1-4,-,TGCAGCGTTGAAGACAGACAGAATGAAAAACTGTTTTTT,CSVEDRQNEKLFF
TRBV14,few,TRBJ2-1,TRBD2,TGTGCCAGCAGCTCCGTACTAGCGGGCTCCTACAATGAGCAGTTCTTC,CASSSVLAGSYNEQFF
TRBV18,few,TRBJ1-2,-,TGTGCCAGCTCTCCTCAGGTCGGCAGTAGAGCTATGGGCTACACCTTC,CASSPQVGSRAMGYTF
TRBV21-1,-,TRBJ2-1,-,TGTGCCAGCAGTAGGACAGGGGGCGCAGGGGAGCAGTTCTTC,CASSRTGGAGEQFF
TRBV29-1,-,TRBJ2-5,-,TGCAGCGTTGAAGTGCCAAGGGGGACCCAGTACTTC,CSVEVPRGTQYF
TRBV11-3,-,TRBJ2-1,-,TGTGCCAGCAGCTTAGTTATCGGGACAGAGCAGTTCTTC,CASSLVIGTEQFF
TRBV5-1,few,TRBJ1-4,-,TGCGCCAGCAGCTTGGCCGGGGGGCGAGAAGAAAAACTGTTTTTT,CASSLAGGREEKLFF
TRBV18,few,TRBJ2-3,TRBD2,TGTGCCAGCTCACCACGAGGACTAGCGGGAGCGGATACGCAGTATTTT,CASSPRGLAGADTQYF
TRBV5-1,few,TRBJ2-1,TRBD2,TGCGCCAGCAGCCAGACTGAGCGGGGCCTAAATGAGCAGTTCTTC,CASSQTERGLNEQFF
TRBV5-6,few,TRBJ2-7,-,TGTGCCAGCAGACGAGGGGGTCAGGGGTCCTACGAGCAGTACTTC,CASRRGGQGSYEQYF
TRBV7-3,-,TRBJ2-1,TRBD2,TGTGCCAGCAGCTTAACAGGACTAGCCTACAATGAGCAGTTCTTC,CASSLTGLAYNEQFF
TRBV30,few,TRBJ2-7,TRBD2,TGTGCCTGGACCGCGGGACTAGCGGGAGGGCGGCTCTACGAGCAGTACTTC,CAWTAGLAGGRLYEQYF
TRBV6-1,once,TRBJ2-3,TRBD2,TGTGCCAGCAGTGCTTTCGGGACTAGCTTTAGCACAGATACGCAGTATTTT,CASSAFGTSFSTDTQYF
TRBV15,few,TRBJ2-7,-,TGTGCCACCAGCATTCAAATCGGACAGCTCTACGAGCAGTACTTC,CATSIQIGQLYEQYF
TRBV29-1,few,TRBJ2-5,TRBD1,TGCAGCGCCGGACAGGGGGCTCTAGAGACCCAGTACTTC,CSAGQGALETQYF
TRBV30,few,TRBJ2-3,-,TGTGCCTGGAGTCCGGCGGGACAGATAACAGATACGCAGTATTTT,CAWSPAGQITDTQYF
TRBV30,few,TRBJ1-4,-,TGTGCCTGGAGTATTCAGGCAACTAATGAAAAACTGTTTTTT,CAWSIQATNEKLFF
TRBV5-1,few,TRBJ1-5,-,TGCGCCAGCAGCTACTCAGGGCAGCCCCAGCATTTT,CASSYSGQPQHF
TRBV7-3,-,TRBJ2-3,TRBD2,TGTGCCAGCAGCTTGGGACTAGGGGAAGATACGCAGTATTTT,CASSLGLGEDTQYF
TRBV27,-,TRBJ2-7,TRBD2,TGTGCCAGCAGTTTATCGGGGACTAGCATCCGCTACGAGCAGTACTTC,CASSLSGTSIRYEQYF
TRBV5-4,few,TRBJ2-3,TRBD2,TGTGCCAGCAGCACGGGGACTAGCGGGGGATCAGATACGCAGTATTTT,CASSTGTSGGSDTQYF
TRBV6-4,-,TRBJ2-2,TRBD1,TGTGCCAGCAGTAGGACAGGGGGATTCGGCACCGGGGAGCTGTTTTTT,CASSRTGGFGTGELFF
TRBV5-1,-,TRBJ2-5,TRBD1,TGCGCCAGCAGCTTCCGACAGGGAGCAGAGACCCAGTACTTC,CASSFRQGAETQYF
TRBV29-1,few,TRBJ1-1,-,TGCAGCGTGGACAGTAGTAACACTGAAGCTTTCTTT,CSVDSSNTEAFF
TRBV2,-,TRBJ2-1,TRBD2,TGTGCCAGCAGTGACTCGGGAGGGCCGATCAATGAGCAGTTCTTC,CASSDSGGPINEQFF
TRBV9,few,TRBJ2-5,-,TGTGCCAGCAGCGGGCACGGGACTTTCAGGGAGACCCAGTACTTC,CASSGHGTFRETQYF
TRBV7-3,-,TRBJ1-1,-,TGTGCCAGCAGCTTAATGGGCATGAACACTGAAGCTTTCTTT,CASSLMGMNTEAFF
TRBV5-1,few,TRBJ2-2,-,TGCGCCAGCAGCCCCCAGTCGCCCGGGGAGCTGTTTTTT,CASSPQSPGELFF
TRBV7-2,few,TRBJ2-5,-,TGTGCCAGCAGCTCACCGACTAGGACGGAGACCCAGTACTTC,CASSSPTRTETQYF
TRBV5-1,-,TRBJ2-5,-,TGCGCCAGCAGCGAAGTCCCTGCAGGGGAGACCCAGTACTTC,CASSEVPAGETQYF
TRBV28,-,TRBJ2-7,TRBD2,TGTGCCAGCAGTTTATGGGGGGGGGAGGACACCTTTTACGAGCAGTACTTC,CASSLWGGEDTFYEQYF
TRBV5-1,-,TRBJ1-1,-,TGCGCCAGCAGCTTGTATGGGCAGACTGAAGCTTTCTTT,CASSLYGQTEAFF
TRBV9,-,TRBJ2-7,TRBD2,TGTGCCAGCAGCGTTGGGACTAGTCTGCCCTACGAGCAGTACTTC,CASSVGTSLPYEQYF
TRBV28,-,TRBJ2-4,TRBD2,TGTGCCAGCAGTCCACGACTAGCGGGATTAGTTCAGTACTTC,CASSPRLAGLVQYF
TRBV13,-,TRBJ1-1,-,TGTGCCAGCAGCTCGTCAGGGTGGACTGAAGCTTTCTTT,CASSSSGWTEAFF
TRBV2,few,TRBJ2-5,TRBD2,TGTGCCAGCAGCAGCGGACTAGCGGGAGCCCTAGGAGAGACCCAGTACTTC,CASSSGLAGALGETQYF
TRBV7-7,-,TRBJ2-1,TRBD2,TGTGCTAGCAGCTTAGTACCCAGCGGGAGCAGGGATGAGCAGTTCTTC,CASSLVPSGSRDEQFF
TRBV19,-,TRBJ2-1,-,TGTGCCAGTAGACAGGCCTATTCACTGAATGAGCAGTTCTTC,CASRQAYSLNEQFF
TRBV5-4,-,TRBJ1-5,-,TGTGCCAGCAGCCCAGGGAACAATCAGCCCCAGCATTTT,CASSPGNNQPQHF
TRBV25-1,-,TRBJ2-5,TRBD2,TGTGCCAGCAGTGAATGGCTAGCGGGCCAAGAGACCCAGTACTTC,CASSEWLAGQETQYF
TRBV2,few,TRBJ2-7,TRBD2,TGTGCCAGCATACTAGCGGCCAGCTCCTACGAGCAGTACTTC,CASILAASSYEQYF
TRBV27,-,TRBJ2-5,-,TGTGCCAGCAGCCAGGGGGAGACCCAGTACTTC,CASSQGETQYF
TRBV18,few,TRBJ2-5,-,TGTGCCAGCTCACCACCCGAGGCAGAGACCCAGTACTTC,CASSPPEAETQYF
TRBV30,few,TRBJ2-5,TRBD2,TGTGCCTGGAGTCGACTAGCGGTCCAAGAGACCCAGTACTTC,CAWSRLAVQETQYF
TRBV4-1,few,TRBJ1-2,TRBD1,TGCGCCAGCAGCCAAGGCCGGACAGGCAACTATGGCTACACCTTC,CASSQGRTGNYGYTF
TRBV19,-,TRBJ2-1,-,TGTGCCAGTAGGCGTGGGAGACACAATGAGCAGTTCTTC,CASRRGRHNEQFF
TRBV9,-,TRBJ2-1,-,TGTGCCAGCGGTAGCGCCTACAATGAGCAGTTCTTC,CASGSAYNEQFF
TRBV19,-,TRBJ1-2,-,TGTGCCAGTAGTCGGGTTGCGGGGAACTATGGCTACACCTTC,CASSRVAGNYGYTF
TRBV7-9,-,TRBJ2-7,TRBD1,TGTGCCAGCAGCCTCCTTGGGACAGGGACCGAGCAGTACTTC,CASSLLGTGTEQYF
TRBV2,once,TRBJ2-1,-,TGTGCCAGCAGTTCTAGTAATGAGCAGTTCTTC,CASSSSNEQFF
TRBV4-2,-,TRBJ2-1,TRBD2,TGTGCCAGCAGCCAAGAAGAGCCGGGACTAGCGTTCAATGAGCAGTTCTTC,CASSQEEPGLAFNEQFF
TRBV28,few,TRBJ2-1,-,TGTGCCAGCAGTTTCGGAGAGCCTAGGGAGGACTCCTACAATGAGCAGTTCTTC,CASSFGEPREDSYNEQFF
TRBV28,-,TRBJ2-5,-,TGTGCCAGCACATCACCTAGCGTCGAGACCCAGTACTTC,CASTSPSVETQYF
TRBV7-9,-,TRBJ2-4,TRBD1,TGTGCCAGCAGCCAACGGGACAGGGACCAAAACATTCAGTACTTC,CASSQRDRDQNIQYF
TRBV5-1,-,TRBJ2-5,TRBD2,TGCGCCAGCAGCTTGCTTGCGGGGGGTCAAGAGACCCAGTACTTC,CASSLLAGGQETQYF
TRBV7-3,few,TRBJ2-5,TRBD2,TGTGCCAGCAGCCCAAGCGGGGCACAAGAGACCCAGTACTTC,CASSPSGAQETQYF
TRBV4-1,few,TRBJ2-5,TRBD2,TGCGCCAGCAGCTCCTACGCCATAGCGGGACAAGAGACCCAGTACTTC,CASSSYAIAGQETQYF
TRBV13,few,TRBJ2-3,TRBD1,TGTGCCAGCAGCCCGCGCCCGGGACAGGGCTGGACAGATACGCAGTATTTT,CASSPRPGQGWTDTQYF
TRBV19,few,TRBJ2-7,TRBD1,TGTGCCAGTAGCCCTACCTCCGGGACAGGGACCTACGAGCAGTACTTC,CASSPTSGTGTYEQYF
TRBV10-3,-,TRBJ2-3,TRBD1,TGTGCCATCAGTCCTGGACAGGGGAACGCAGATACGCAGTATTTT,CAISPGQGNADTQYF